These 18 T cell receptor beta chains share one sample of origin, sequenced in a study of beta chain features in type 1 diabetes. The authors reverse transcribed all of the isolated RNA, so sequencing captured expressed TCRB transcripts. Profiled with immunoSEQ multiplex PCR; TCRdb holds only in-frame clones, not every one. The sample consists of about 130,000 clones, roughly a tenth of them appearing once. The sample consisted of central memory CD4+ T cells from blood. All receptors come from a man younger than 30 in good health.

This clone was seen a handful of times. This rearrangement joins TRBV5-1 to TRBJ1-4; possible D gene TRBD1, 6 bases. Per the germline V gene, CDR1 is SGHRS and CDR2 is YFSETQ. V was pared by 4 bases and J by 6 bases, with 16 bases between. The CDR3 length is 15 residues. CDR3 in DNA: TGCGCCAGCAGCGACACAGGGTCGTGGTATGAAAAACTGTTTTTT. Translation gives CASSDTGSWYEKLFF.

This clone turned up a few times. The chain uses TRBV18 and TRBJ2-7; 10 bases match TRBD2. With V trimmed by 3 bases and J by 0 bases, 11 bases remained unmatched. The germline V gene encodes CDR1 KGHSH and CDR2 LQKENI. The CDR3 has 18 residues. The DNA of the CDR3 is TGTGCCAGCTCACCCGCACTAGCGGGGCACAGCAACTCCTACGAGCAGTACTTC. It specifies CASSPALAGHSNSYEQYF.

This clone was observed a few times. This chain uses TRBV7-9 with TRBJ2-2; TRBD2 matches at 7 bases. The CDR3 length is 15 residues. V was clipped by 5 bases and J by 2 bases; unmatched bases: 5. The V gene's germline CDR1 is SEHNR and CDR2 FQNEAQ (reference sequence). CDR3 loop: CASSGGGGNTGELFF. The CDR3 bases are TGTGCCAGCAGCGGTGGGGGGGGTAACACCGGGGAGCTGTTTTTT. The entire variable domain, with the rest obtained from reference TRBV7-9 and TRBJ2-2, is as follows: DTGVSQNPRHKITKRGQNVTFRCDPISEHNRLYWYRQTLGQGPEFLTYFQNEAQLEKSRLLSDRFSAERPKGSFSTLEIQRTEQGDSAMYLCASSGGGGNTGELFFGEGSRLTVL.

The rearrangement uses TRBV29-1 and TRBJ1-4; tentatively, D is TRBD1 (5 bases). CDR3 length equals 14 residues. Trimming took off 3 bases at V and 8 bases at J, with 16 bases between the two ends. The V gene's germline CDR1 is SQVTM and CDR2 ANQGSEA. This CDR3 is CSVDWLGAGEKLFF. DNA of the CDR3: TGCAGCGTTGATTGGTTAGGGGCCGGGGAAAAACTGTTTTTT.

The chain combines TRBV7-2 with TRBJ2-7; 12 nucleotides line up with TRBD2. J lost 4 bases, V lost 7 bases, and 8 bases had no gene match. Germline CDR1 is SGHTA and CDR2 is FQGNSA. The CDR3 spans 15 residues. CDR3 protein: CASTDTSGGWYEQYF. DNA of the CDR3: TGTGCCAGCACCGATACTAGCGGGGGGTGGTACGAGCAGTACTTC.

This clone was seen more than once but under ten times. J is TRBJ2-2 and V is TRBV14, with D perhaps TRBD2 (6 bases). The CDR3 extends over 15 amino acids. V was clipped by 4 bases and J by 8 bases, with 17 bases between them. Per germline, CDR1 SGHDN and CDR2 FVKESK. The CDR3 sequence is CASSPLTAGRGELFF. The CDR3, as DNA: TGTGCCAGCAGCCCCCTGACTGCGGGGAGAGGGGAGCTGTTTTTT.

This clone has only a few counts. The genes are TRBV5-4 and TRBJ2-2; D is possibly TRBD2 (5 bases). There are 16 residues in the CDR3. Trimming left V 4 bases short and J 6 bases short, with 19 bases between. CDR1 is SGHNT, CDR2 YYREEE, per germline (reference sequence). In nucleotides, the CDR3 is TGTGCCAGCAGCGGTACTAGTGCCCATATCGCCGGGGAGCTGTTTTTT. Protein sequence: CASSGTSAHIAGELFF.

This clone was observed many times. V usage is TRBV7-2 and J usage is TRBJ2-5; no definite D call. Trimming shortened V by 6 bases and J by 5 bases, and 16 bases separated the two germline ends. Germline assignment: CDR1 SGHTA and CDR2 FQGNSA. There are 14 residues in the CDR3. DNA of the CDR3: TGTGCCAGCAGTAACGCCCCGTCGAGGGAGACCCAGTACTTC. It encodes CASSNAPSRETQYF. Looking up the rest from reference TRBV7-2 and TRBJ2-5 gives the full variable domain: GAGVSQSPSNKVTEKGKDVELRCDPISGHTALYWYRQSLGQGLEFLIYFQGNSAPDKSGLPSDRFSAERTGGSVSTLTIQRTQQEDSAVYLCASSNAPSRETQYFGPGTRLLVL.

This clone has more than one count but fewer than ten. V gene TRBV2 combines with J gene TRBJ1-5, with TRBD1 matching over 10 bases. CDR1 and CDR2 (germline): SNHLY, FYNNEI. The CDR3 has 15 amino acids. Trimming removed 6 bases from V and 4 bases from J; junction bases left unmatched: 6. CDR3 sequence: CASRGQGSPNQPQHF. The CDR3 bases are TGTGCCAGCAGGGGACAGGGGTCCCCAAATCAGCCCCAGCATTTT.

This clone was observed a handful of times. The J gene is TRBJ2-7, the V gene TRBV6-5, with D uncertain. Germline CDR1 and CDR2: MNHEY and SVGAGI. V shed 2 bases and J shed 3 bases, with 8 bases lying between them. The CDR3 extends over 13 amino acids. The CDR3 sequence: CASSYGTNYEQYF. CDR3 nucleotides: TGTGCCAGCAGTTACGGCACAAACTACGAGCAGTACTTC.

The J gene is TRBJ2-2, the V gene TRBV15; 7 positions match TRBD1. CDR1 is LNHNV and CDR2 is YYDKDF in the germline V gene (reference sequence). This CDR3 is 16 amino acids long. Germline trimming cut 2 bases from V and 3 bases from J; bases unmatched to any gene: 6. CDR3 in DNA: TGTGCCACCAGCAGACGACAGGGTGTTTACACCGGGGAGCTGTTTTTT. As protein: CATSRRQGVYTGELFF.

V usage is TRBV5-6 and J usage is TRBJ1-2; D remains unclear. Germline CDR1 is SGHDT and CDR2 is YYEEEE. There are 13 residues in the CDR3. Trimming shortened V by 4 bases and J by 3 bases, and 10 bases separated the two germline ends. CDR3 loop: CASSPARDYGYTF. Written as DNA, the CDR3 is TGTGCCAGCAGCCCCGCACGGGACTATGGCTACACCTTC.

Only a few counts were recorded for this clone. The chain joins TRBV7-8 to TRBJ2-3, with D perhaps TRBD2 (5 bases). The CDR3 has 15 residues. The germline V and J ends were trimmed by 4 bases and 4 bases, with 15 bases remaining between them. Germline V gene lookup returns CDR1 SGHVS and CDR2 FQNEAQ. The CDR3 region has the DNA TGTGCCAGCAGCTCGAACGGGGATAGGGCAGATACGCAGTATTTT. Residues: CASSSNGDRADTQYF.

The chain recombines TRBV7-9 with TRBJ2-5, with TRBD1 matching over 8 bases. V was pared by 5 bases and J by 1 base, with 3 bases of the junction left unmatched. CDR3 length equals 14 residues. Germline lookup yields CDR1 SEHNR and CDR2 FQNEAQ (reference sequence). CDR3 in amino acids: CASSRGTGQETQYF. CDR3 bases: TGTGCCAGCAGCAGAGGGACAGGCCAAGAGACCCAGTACTTC. Full variable domain (outside the CDR3, taken from reference TRBV7-9 and TRBJ2-5): DTGVSQNPRHKITKRGQNVTFRCDPISEHNRLYWYRQTLGQGPEFLTYFQNEAQLEKSRLLSDRFSAERPKGSFSTLEIQRTEQGDSAMYLCASSRGTGQETQYFGPGTRLLVL.

This clone was detected ten times or more. The V and J genes are TRBV2 and TRBJ2-7; TRBD2 is a possible D gene (5 bases). This CDR3 contains 12 residues. Trimming took off 3 bases at V and 7 bases at J, with 10 bases between the two ends. Germline CDR1 SNHLY, CDR2 FYNNEI. The CDR3 loop reads CASSESSLEQYF. CDR3 nucleotides: TGTGCCAGCAGTGAGTCTAGCTTGGAGCAGTACTTC.

The CDR3 DNA is TGTGCCAGCAGCGTGACCGGGGGGCGGGGAGATACGCAGTATTTT. It is translated as CASSVTGGRGDTQYF. The rearrangement joins TRBV9 to TRBJ2-3; a possible D gene is TRBD2 (7 bases). The CDR3 is 15 residues long. The germline gives CDR1 SGDLS, CDR2 YYNGEE. V was trimmed by 2 bases and J by 5 bases, leaving 15 bases between them.

V and J are TRBV9 and TRBJ2-5; tentatively, D is TRBD1 (6 bases). Per the germline V gene, CDR1 is SGDLS and CDR2 is YYNGEE. The CDR3 is made up of 15 amino acids. V lost 4 bases and J lost 5, with 18 bases in between. The CDR3: CASSHTAAGDETQYF. CDR3 bases: TGTGCCAGCAGCCATACCGCAGCAGGGGACGAGACCCAGTACTTC.

This clone was counted between two and nine times. The rearrangement links TRBV13 to TRBJ1-5; unclear D gene. Germline CDR1 and CDR2: PRHDT and FYEKMQ (reference sequence). The CDR3 loop spans 17 amino acids. The germline V and J ends were trimmed by 5 bases and 0 bases, with 17 bases remaining between them. The DNA for the CDR3 is TGTGCCAGCAGCCGTAACTGGCCGCGGGGTAGCAATCAGCCCCAGCATTTT. Its protein product is CASSRNWPRGSNQPQHF.